This record concerns one T cell receptor beta chain sequence. Authors' data handling: The assay estimated nucleated cells by amplifying reference gene primers. Sequencing used immunoSEQ multiplex PCR; TCRdb keeps in-frame clones, though not all of them. D and trimming were read from the DNA, whereas the V and J calls and clone size are those reported in that table. The sample yields some 180,000 clones, 81% seen once. Per the germline V gene, CDR1 is SGHAT and CDR2 is FQDESV (reference sequence). The CDR3 consists of 14 residues. V was clipped by 1 base and J by 3 bases, with 9 bases between them. The data belong to a study of blood T cell repertoires in COVID-19.

The chain recombines TRBV11-1 with TRBJ2-5; maybe TRBD1 (5 bases). The sample was peripheral blood. This clonotype originated in a woman aged 40 to 49 with COVID-19, enrolled during active disease. In DNA form, the CDR3 reads TGTGCCAGCAGCTTAGAACAGGCGAAAGAGACCCAGTACTTC. Protein: CASSLEQAKETQYF.